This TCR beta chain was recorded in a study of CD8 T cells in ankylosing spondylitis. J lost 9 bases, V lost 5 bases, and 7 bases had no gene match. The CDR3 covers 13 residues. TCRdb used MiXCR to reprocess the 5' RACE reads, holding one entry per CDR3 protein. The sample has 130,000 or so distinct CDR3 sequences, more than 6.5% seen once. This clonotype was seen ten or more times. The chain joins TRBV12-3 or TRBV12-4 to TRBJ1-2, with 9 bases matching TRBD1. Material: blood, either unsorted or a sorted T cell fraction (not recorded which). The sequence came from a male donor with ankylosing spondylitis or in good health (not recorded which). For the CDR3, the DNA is TGTGCCAGCAGTCTTGGGACAGGGAAGAGCTACACCTTC. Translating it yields CASSLGTGKSYTF.